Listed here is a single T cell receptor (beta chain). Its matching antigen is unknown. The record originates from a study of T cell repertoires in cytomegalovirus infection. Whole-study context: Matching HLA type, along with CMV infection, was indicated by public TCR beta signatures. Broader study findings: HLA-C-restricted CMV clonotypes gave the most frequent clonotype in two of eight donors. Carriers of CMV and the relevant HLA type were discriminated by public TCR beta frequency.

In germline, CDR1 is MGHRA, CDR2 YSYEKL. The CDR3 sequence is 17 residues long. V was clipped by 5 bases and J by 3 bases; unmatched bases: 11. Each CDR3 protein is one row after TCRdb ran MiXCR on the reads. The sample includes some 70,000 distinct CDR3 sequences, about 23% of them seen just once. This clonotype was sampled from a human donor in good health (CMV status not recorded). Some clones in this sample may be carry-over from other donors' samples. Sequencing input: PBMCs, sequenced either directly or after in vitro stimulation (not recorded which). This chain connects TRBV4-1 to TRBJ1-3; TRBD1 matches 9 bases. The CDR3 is CASSSPPGQGIGNTIYF. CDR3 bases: TGCGCCAGCAGCAGCCCTCCGGGACAGGGAATTGGAAACACCATATATTTT.